The sequence of this T cell receptor (beta chain) was determined in a study of cytotoxic CD8 clonotypes in ibrutinib-treated CLL. Of note for this clone: No antigen is known for it.

Using immunoSEQ multiplex PCR, the repertoire was profiled, and TCRdb retains in-frame clones only, with some absent. This table has around 310,000 clones, just under 80% appearing once. Broader study findings: Public clonotypes were seen rarely and were contracted or stable on treatment.

The CDR3 is 16 residues long. The germline V gene encodes CDR1 GTSNPN and CDR2 SVGIG (reference sequence). The J segment lost 6 bases and the V segment lost 4 bases, leaving 13 bases of the junction unmatched. The chain employs TRBV30 and TRBJ1-5, with 9 bases fitting TRBD1. The sequenced sample was PBMCs, obtained before ibrutinib treatment. The TCR originated in a human donor with chronic lymphocytic leukemia. CDR3 sequence: CAWNSPGQGLVQPQHF. For the CDR3, the DNA is TGTGCCTGGAATTCACCGGGACAGGGACTAGTTCAGCCCCAGCATTTT.